What follows describes a single TCR beta chain. TCRdb keeps only in-frame clones here, not all; method: immunoSEQ multiplex PCR. The table lists 150,000 or so clones, approximately 90% of them singletons, with 1% to 1.5% in the top ten. This record comes from a study of T cell responses to AZD1222 COVID-19 vaccine. V lost 1 base, J lost 3 bases, and 7 bases lay in between. The CDR3 is 14 amino acids. Looked up from germline, CDR1 is LGHNA and CDR2 is YSLEER. Here the sequenced sample was peripheral blood, taken 28 days after the second AZD1222 dose. The sequence was obtained from an adult who received the AZD1222 COVID-19 vaccine. This chain connects TRBV4-3 to TRBJ1-5; no definite D call. The CDR3, as DNA: TGCGCCAGCAGCCAAGTTCCAGTCAATCAGCCCCAGCATTTT. Its protein is CASSQVPVNQPQHF.